The 13 T cell receptor beta chains reported below all come from one sample, sequenced in a study of T cell responses to AZD1222 COVID-19 vaccine. Sequencing was performed with immunoSEQ multiplex PCR; in TCRdb, only in-frame clones are kept and a portion is missing. The profile shows approximately 110,000 clones, approximately 84% of them singletons. The sample consisted of peripheral blood, taken on day 0 of AZD1222 vaccination. Receptors originate from an adult in good health.

A few counts support this clone. The chain recombines TRBV27 with TRBJ2-7; TRBD1 matches at 8 bases. CDR1 is MNHEY, CDR2 SMNVEV, per germline (reference sequence). This CDR3 region has 18 residues. J gave up 1 base and V 2 bases, and 13 bases lay outside the gene matches. This chain's CDR3 is CASSLTMGPRTGSYEQYF. CDR3 DNA: TGTGCCAGCAGTTTAACCATGGGACCCCGGACAGGGTCCTACGAGCAGTACTTC.

The chain is built from TRBV2 and TRBJ2-5; 9 bases match TRBD2. J gave up 4 bases and V 6 bases, and 9 bases lay outside the gene matches. The CDR3 length is 15 residues. Germline loops: CDR1 SNHLY, CDR2 FYNNEI. The CDR3 DNA follows: TGTGCCAGCAGATTATTAGCGGGGGTCAGAGAGACCCAGTACTTC. Its translation: CASRLLAGVRETQYF.

The chain carries TRBV3-1 (or the pseudogene TRBV3-2) and TRBJ1-2, with D maybe TRBD1 (5 bases). This CDR3 comprises 14 residues. Germline CDR1 LGHDT, CDR2 YNNKEL (reference sequence). Trimming took 0 bases from V and 7 from J, leaving 12 bases between them. CDR3 DNA sequence: TGTGCCAGCAGCCAAGATTTGGGGGGTCCTGGCTACACCTTC. The encoded protein is CASSQDLGGPGYTF.

V gene TRBV7-3 combines with J gene TRBJ2-5, with no clear D. Germline lookup yields CDR1 SGHTA and CDR2 FQGTGA. The length of the CDR3 is 13 residues. Deletions cut 3 bases from V and 8 bases from J, with 13 bases between. The CDR3: CASSFSTAQTQYF. The DNA for the CDR3 is TGTGCCAGCAGCTTCTCTACGGCCCAAACCCAGTACTTC.

This chain uses TRBV10-3 with TRBJ2-7; D is possibly TRBD1 or TRBD2 (6 bases each). The CDR3 covers 13 residues. The germline gives CDR1 ENHRY, CDR2 SYGVKD. V lost 4 bases and J 5 bases, leaving 12 bases between the germline ends. The CDR3 here is CAISGSGANEQYF. The CDR3 nucleotides are TGTGCCATCAGTGGGTCGGGGGCTAACGAGCAGTACTTC.

This rearrangement joins TRBV10-3 to TRBJ2-1; 13 nucleotides align to TRBD2. V lost 7 bases and J lost 5; bases outside the gene matches: 11. This CDR3 contains 17 residues. In germline, CDR1 is ENHRY, CDR2 SYGVKD. The CDR3 protein is CAITRLAGGPRNNEQFF. The CDR3 bases are TGTGCCATCACCCGACTAGCGGGGGGCCCAAGGAACAATGAGCAGTTCTTC.

The chain employs TRBV12-3 or TRBV12-4 and TRBJ1-1; 8 bases are shared with TRBD1. Trimming removed 4 bases from V and 7 bases from J; junction bases left unmatched: 5. CDR3 length: 13 amino acids. DNA for the CDR3: TGTGCCAGCAGTTCCGGACAGGGTGTTGAAGCTTTCTTT. Residues: CASSSGQGVEAFF.

This rearrangement joins TRBV6-1 to TRBJ1-2; perhaps TRBD1 as D (6 bases). The V end lost 3 bases, the J end lost 8 bases, and 16 bases lay between the germline ends. Germline V gene data show CDR1 as MNHNS and CDR2 as SASEGT. CDR3 length: 14 residues. The CDR3 protein is CASSDKVGGVGYTF. The CDR3 nucleotides are TGTGCCAGCAGTGATAAGGTTGGGGGCGTAGGCTACACCTTC.

The chain joins TRBV11-2 to TRBJ1-2; D is possibly TRBD1 (5 bases). V shed 9 bases and J shed 0 bases, with 20 bases lying between them. Germline V gene data show CDR1 as SGHAT and CDR2 as FQNNGV. The CDR3 loop spans 16 amino acids. In DNA form, the CDR3 reads TGTGCCAGTTCCAAAGGGCAGGGAATTACTAACTATGGCTACACCTTC. Protein sequence: CASSKGQGITNYGYTF.

The genes are TRBV4-2 and TRBJ1-5; D is undetermined. V lost 0 bases to trimming and J lost 6 bases, with 15 bases between them. This CDR3 spans 16 amino acids. Per the germline V gene, CDR1 is LGHNA and CDR2 is YNFKEQ. CDR3 loop: CASSQDGAGNFQPQHF. The CDR3 DNA reads TGTGCCAGCAGCCAAGATGGAGCGGGGAACTTTCAGCCCCAGCATTTT.

The rearrangement uses TRBV10-2 and TRBJ1-3, with D perhaps TRBD1 (5 bases). CDR3 size: 15 residues. Germline CDR1 reads WSHSY; CDR2 reads SAAADI. Trimming left V 8 bases short and J 0 bases short, with 14 bases between. The chain's CDR3 is CASRIPTGSGNTIYF. The CDR3, as DNA: TGCGCCAGCCGAATTCCCACAGGCTCTGGAAACACCATATATTTT.

This rearrangement joins TRBV30 to TRBJ1-3; the D is unclear. With 4 bases removed from V and 3 bases from J, the gap between germline ends came to 10 bases. The CDR3 runs to 13 residues. Germline values: CDR1 GTSNPN, CDR2 SVGIG (reference sequence). CDR3 DNA: TGTGCCTGGAATGGTGGCAGTGGAAACACCATATATTTT. Translation gives CAWNGGSGNTIYF.

The chain couples TRBV2 to TRBJ1-6; possible D gene TRBD1, 5 bases. Germline CDR1 is SNHLY and CDR2 is FYNNEI. The CDR3 runs 14 residues. Trimming removed 8 bases at V and 1 base at J, with 9 bases between. The CDR3 region is CASQGISYNSPLHF. CDR3 DNA sequence: TGTGCCAGCCAGGGAATATCCTATAATTCACCCCTCCACTTT.